The clone carrying this T cell receptor beta chain was counted at least ten times. Its antigen is currently unknown. A single record per CDR3 protein comes from TCRdb applying MiXCR to the reads. The sample lists approximately 340,000 distinct CDR3 sequences, just under 30% occurring once. This sample is part of a study of T cell repertoires in cytomegalovirus infection. V lost 5 bases and J lost 9, with 17 bases in between. The CDR3 length is 14 residues. Looked up from germline, CDR1 is SEHNR and CDR2 is FQNEAQ (reference sequence). The genes are TRBV7-9 and TRBJ1-5; D might be TRBD1 (5 bases). This TCR came from a human donor in good health (CMV status not recorded). Some clones in this sample may be carry-over from other donors' samples. The source material was cultured PBMCs, sampled from culture after CMV antigen stimulation. The CDR3 loop is CASSPMGGDLPQHF. As DNA, the CDR3 is TGTGCCAGCAGCCCGATGGGGGGAGATTTGCCCCAGCATTTT.